This TCR beta chain was found in a study of OX40 agonist ivuxolimab in advanced cancers. Generated by immunoSEQ multiplex PCR, the TCRdb table keeps only in-frame clones and is missing some. The sample includes approximately 54,000 clones, approximately 89% of them seen just once. Germline V gives CDR1 MNHEY, CDR2 SVGAGI. The CDR3 is made up of 14 amino acids. J was trimmed by 5 bases and V by 6 bases; bases with no gene match: 7. Concerning this clone: The antigen is unknown.

Findings and caveats of the study: Relative to CD4+, CD8+ T cells held more expanded clones on average. With doses of 0.1 to 3.0 mg/kg, CD4+ and CD8+ blood T cells had undergone clonal expansion by week 6.

This receptor was obtained from an adult with an advanced solid tumor such as melanoma, head and neck, liver or kidney cancer. The chain is built from TRBV6-5 and TRBJ2-7; 10 bases are shared with TRBD1. The sequences come from CD4+ or CD8+ T cells sorted from blood, collected in a trial of the OX40 agonist ivuxolimab. The CDR3 bases are TGTGCCAGCAGCTTGGGACAGGGGCTTGACGAGCAGTACTTC. Its translation is CASSLGQGLDEQYF.